Here is one T cell receptor (beta chain) with its context. What antigen it recognizes has not been identified. Base qualities are not at hand, and no much larger clone is one base apart. The data were taken from a study of radiotherapy plus CTLA-4 blockade in lung cancer (dated by TCRdb to 2017 to 2018). Context from the whole study: Objective responses were observed in about 17% of enrolled patients, and disease control was achieved in 31%. Findings and caveats that apply to the study as a whole: Early dynamic changes in blood T cell clones, together with increased serum interferon-beta after radiation, were reported as the strongest predictors of response. After treatment with radiotherapy and ipilimumab, TCR clones that originated in tumors expanded in peripheral blood.

The study evaluated CTLA-4 blockade (ipilimumab) given together with focal radiation therapy in patients who had chemo-refractory metastatic non-small-cell lung cancer. The method was the immunoSEQ multiplex PCR assay. TCRdb provides this immuneACCESS table in a form limited to in-frame rearrangements. Some clones are lacking; in checked studies, under half of them reflect an unresolved V gene, and why the rest are absent is not known. Here the sample has about 39,000 clones; more than 70% occur a single time. The top ten hold 23% of the sample. From its cysteine to its phenylalanine, the CDR3 spans 16 amino acids. This entry keeps only the CDR3 DNA: 48 bases, framed from base 1. At the junction V is shortened by 8 bases and J by 2 bases, with 16 bases in between. The germline V gene supplies CDR1 MGHDK and CDR2 SYGVNS.

The receptor was isolated from a human donor with non-small cell lung cancer that progressed on radiotherapy plus ipilimumab. The sequence is built from TRBV25-1 and TRBJ2-6; tentative D gene TRBD1, with 6 bases matching. Sample: peripheral blood, taken from a patient treated with radiotherapy plus ipilimumab. The CDR3: CASAFSGVPGANVLTF. The DNA reads as follows: TGTGCCAGCGCCTTTTCAGGGGTCCCTGGGGCCAACGTCCTGACTTTC.